One TCR beta chain is described in this entry. Its antigen is unidentified. This table comes from immunoSEQ multiplex PCR, and its TCRdb copy is limited to in-frame clones, with some not included. The sample includes around 91,000 clones, approximately 90% of them seen just once. This sample stems from a study of T cell responses to AZD1222 COVID-19 vaccine. Study-wide findings and caveats: Compared with day 0, the breadth and depth of the Spike-specific TCR repertoire rose significantly after two doses of AZD1222. Baseline seropositives among AZD1222 recipients totaled only 5 to 7. Reportedly, nearly half the spike-specific TCRs target unmutated variant regions.

The sample was peripheral blood, taken on day 0 of AZD1222 vaccination. The clonotype was recovered from an adult in good health.

The CDR3 nucleotides read TGCGCCAGCAGCCGGGGGTCGGGGGGCGGTGAAGCTTTCTTT. Translated: CASSRGSGGGEAFF. This chain uses TRBV5-1 with TRBJ1-1, with D possibly being TRBD1 (6 bases). V was pared by 4 bases and J by 7 bases, with 17 bases between. Germline CDR1 and CDR2: SGHRS and YFSETQ. The CDR3 has 14 residues.